This T cell receptor (beta chain) was recovered during a study of technical replicates of blood from a few donors. V lost 4 bases and J lost 6; bases outside the gene matches: 13. In germline, CDR1 is SGHRS, CDR2 YFSETQ. The CDR3 is 16 amino acids. Generated by immunoSEQ multiplex PCR, the TCRdb table keeps only in-frame clones and is missing some. The sample contains over 65,000 clones, 94% of which appear only once. The specimen sequenced was T cells isolated from PBMCs. The chain uses TRBV5-1 and TRBJ2-3; 8 bases fit TRBD1. This TCR was recovered from a human donor in good health. The CDR3 here is CASSPTGGSRIDTQYF. DNA of the CDR3: TGCGCCAGCAGCCCTACAGGGGGAAGTCGTATCGATACGCAGTATTTT.